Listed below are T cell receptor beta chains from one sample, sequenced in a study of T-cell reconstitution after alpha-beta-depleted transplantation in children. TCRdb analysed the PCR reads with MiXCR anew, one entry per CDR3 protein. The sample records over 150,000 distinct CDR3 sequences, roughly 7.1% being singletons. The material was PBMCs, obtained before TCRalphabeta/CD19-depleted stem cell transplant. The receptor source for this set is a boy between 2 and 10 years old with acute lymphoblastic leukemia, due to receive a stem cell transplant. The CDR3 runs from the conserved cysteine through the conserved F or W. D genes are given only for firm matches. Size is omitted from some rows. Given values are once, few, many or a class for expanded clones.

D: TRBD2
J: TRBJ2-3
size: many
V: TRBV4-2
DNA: TGTGCCAGCAGCCAGCTCCCGACTAGCGGGAGGACTCCTAGCACAGATACGCAGTATTTT
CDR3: CASSQLPTSGRTPSTDTQYF

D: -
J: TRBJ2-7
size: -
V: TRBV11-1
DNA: TGTGCCAGCAGCTTTGTGACAGGAGGACGCTACGAGCAGTACTTC
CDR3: CASSFVTGGRYEQYF

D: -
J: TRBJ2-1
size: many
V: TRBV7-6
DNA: TGTGCCAGCAGCCCCGCCCGCAATGAGCAGTTCTTC
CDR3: CASSPARNEQFF

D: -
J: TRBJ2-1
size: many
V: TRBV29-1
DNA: TGCAGCGCAGGGCCGAGCGATGAGCAGTTCTTC
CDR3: CSAGPSDEQFF

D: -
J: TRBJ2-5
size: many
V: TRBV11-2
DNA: TGTGCCAGCAGCTTAGGGGAAGGGTTTATGCAGACCCAGTACTTC
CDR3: CASSLGEGFMQTQYF

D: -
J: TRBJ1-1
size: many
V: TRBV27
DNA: TGTGCCAGCAGTTTAGACAGACACACTGAAGCTTTCTTT
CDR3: CASSLDRHTEAFF

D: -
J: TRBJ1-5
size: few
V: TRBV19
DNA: TGTGCCAGTAGTATAGATCGGAGGGCCAATCAGCCCCAGCATTTT
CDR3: CASSIDRRANQPQHF

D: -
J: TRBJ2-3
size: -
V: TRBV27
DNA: TGTGCCAGCAGTTTCAGGGGGGCTAGCGAGTATTTT
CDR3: CASSFRGASEYF

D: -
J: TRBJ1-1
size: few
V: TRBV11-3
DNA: TGTGCCAGCAGCACTAACTTAGGCTCTGAAGCTTTCTTT
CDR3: CASSTNLGSEAFF

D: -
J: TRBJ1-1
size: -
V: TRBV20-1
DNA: TGCAGTGCTAGACCCGAGGGGGGGAAGTGGACTGAAGCTTTCTTT
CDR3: CSARPEGGKWTEAFF

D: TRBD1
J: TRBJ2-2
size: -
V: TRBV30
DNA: TGTGCCTGGAGTTCCCTCGGGACAGCCAACTGGCGCGCCGGGGAGCTGTTTTTT
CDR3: CAWSSLGTANWRAGELFF

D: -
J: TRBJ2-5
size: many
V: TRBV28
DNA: TGTGCCAGCAGTTTCCACGGGAGCCCCCCAAAGACCCAGTACTTC
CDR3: CASSFHGSPPKTQYF

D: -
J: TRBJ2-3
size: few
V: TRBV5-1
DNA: TGCGCCAGCAGCTTGGCTCTAGGGTCCGGCACAGATACGCAGTATTTT
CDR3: CASSLALGSGTDTQYF

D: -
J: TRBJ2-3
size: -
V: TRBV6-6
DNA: TGTGCCAGCAGCCGATCCGGGGACACGCAGTATTTT
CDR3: CASSRSGDTQYF

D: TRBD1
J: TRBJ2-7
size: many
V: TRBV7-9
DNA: TGTGCCAGCAGCTACCCAGGAGACAGGGGGCAAGTCTACGAGCAGTACTTC
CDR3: CASSYPGDRGQVYEQYF

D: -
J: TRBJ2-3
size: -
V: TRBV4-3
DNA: TGCGCCAGCAGCCAAGTAATCACAGATACGCAGTATTTT
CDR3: CASSQVITDTQYF

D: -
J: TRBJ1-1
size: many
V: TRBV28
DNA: TGTGCCAGCAGTTCTAGGACATCTTTCACTGAAGCTTTCTTT
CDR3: CASSSRTSFTEAFF

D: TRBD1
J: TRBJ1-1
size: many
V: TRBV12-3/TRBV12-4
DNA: TGTGCCAGCAGCCGAGACAGGGGAGAGGTAGCTTTCTTT
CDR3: CASSRDRGEVAFF

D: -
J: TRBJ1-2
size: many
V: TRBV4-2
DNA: TGTGCCAGCAGCCAAGACAACGGCTTAAACTATGGCTACACCTTC
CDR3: CASSQDNGLNYGYTF

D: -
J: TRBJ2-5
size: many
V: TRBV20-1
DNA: TGCAGTGCTAGGATATCCGGGACTCAAGAAGAGACCCAGTACTTC
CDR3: CSARISGTQEETQYF

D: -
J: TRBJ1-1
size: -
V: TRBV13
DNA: TGTGCCAGCAGCTTAAGCAGGGGCGTTAAGGTCGGAGCTTTCTTT
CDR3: CASSLSRGVKVGAFF

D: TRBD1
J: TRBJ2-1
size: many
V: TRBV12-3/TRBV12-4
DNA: TGTGCCAGCAGTCAACAGGGGAATGAGCAGTTCTTC
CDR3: CASSQQGNEQFF

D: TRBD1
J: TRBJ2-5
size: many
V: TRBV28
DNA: TGTGCCAGCAGTCTCGACAGGGGGGCAGAGACCCAGTACTTC
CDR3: CASSLDRGAETQYF

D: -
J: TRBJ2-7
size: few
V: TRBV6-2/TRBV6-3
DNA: TGTGCCAGCGTGGAACCGGGCCACGAGCAGTACTTC
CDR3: CASVEPGHEQYF

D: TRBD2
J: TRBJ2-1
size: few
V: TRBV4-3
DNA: TGCGCCAGCAGCCAAACCAGCGGGGGATCCTCCTACAATGAGCAGTTCTTC
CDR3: CASSQTSGGSSYNEQFF

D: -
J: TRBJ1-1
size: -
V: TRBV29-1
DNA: TGCAGCGTTGTTCCGCGGGGGGTCGAGGCTTTCTTT
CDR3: CSVVPRGVEAFF

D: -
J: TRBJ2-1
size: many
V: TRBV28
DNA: TGTGCCAGCAGGGCGGCAAGCTCCTACAATGAGCAGTTCTTC
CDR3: CASRAASSYNEQFF

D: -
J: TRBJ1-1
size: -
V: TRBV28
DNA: TGTGCCAGCATAACAGACTTGAACACTGAAGCTTTCTTT
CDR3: CASITDLNTEAFF

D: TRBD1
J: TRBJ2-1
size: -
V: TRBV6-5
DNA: TGTGCCAGCAGTTACTCACGACAGGGCAGCAATGAGCAGTTCTTC
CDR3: CASSYSRQGSNEQFF

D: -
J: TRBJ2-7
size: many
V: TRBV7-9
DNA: TGTGCCAGCAGCTGGGACTCAAACTACGAGCAGTACTTC
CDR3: CASSWDSNYEQYF

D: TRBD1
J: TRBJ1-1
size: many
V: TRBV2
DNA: TGTGCCAGCAGTCGGGACAGACTGAACACTGAAGCTTTCTTT
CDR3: CASSRDRLNTEAFF

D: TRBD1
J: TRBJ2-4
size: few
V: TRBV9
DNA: TGTGCCAGCAGCGTAGGGACAGGGAACATTCAGTACTTC
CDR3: CASSVGTGNIQYF

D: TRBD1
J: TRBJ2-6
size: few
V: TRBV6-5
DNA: TGTGCCAGCAGTTATTCACAGGGGTCCGGGGCCAACGTCCTGACTTTC
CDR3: CASSYSQGSGANVLTF

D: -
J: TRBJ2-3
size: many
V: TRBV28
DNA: TGTGCCAGCAGTTATGGGGATACGCAGTATTTT
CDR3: CASSYGDTQYF

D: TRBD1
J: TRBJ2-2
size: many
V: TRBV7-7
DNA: TGTGCCAGCAGCCCACAGGGGAGCGGGGAGCTGTTTTTT
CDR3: CASSPQGSGELFF

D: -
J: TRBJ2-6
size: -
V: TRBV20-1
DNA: TGCAGTGCTAGAGATAGGGGAATTGGGGCCAACGTCCTGACTTTC
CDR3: CSARDRGIGANVLTF

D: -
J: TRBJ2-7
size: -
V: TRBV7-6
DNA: TGTGCCAGCAGTCCATCGGTCGGCGGGAACTCCTACGAGCAGTACTTC
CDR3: CASSPSVGGNSYEQYF

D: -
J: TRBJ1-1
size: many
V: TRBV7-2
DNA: TGTGCCAGCAGCTTAGCGCGTGTCCTACCCCTGCGGACTGAAGCTTTCTTT
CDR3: CASSLARVLPLRTEAFF

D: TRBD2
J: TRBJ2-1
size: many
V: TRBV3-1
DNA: TGTGCCAGCAGCCACCCCGGGGGGGCCAATGAGCAGTTCTTC
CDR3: CASSHPGGANEQFF

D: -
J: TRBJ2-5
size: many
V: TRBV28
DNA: TGTGCCAGCAGTTCCCCATTAAAACTCCAAGAGACCCAGTACTTC
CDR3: CASSSPLKLQETQYF

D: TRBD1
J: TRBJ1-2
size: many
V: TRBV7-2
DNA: TGTGCCAGCAGCAGCGGGGGGGACAGACTTAACTATGGCTACACCTTC
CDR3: CASSSGGDRLNYGYTF

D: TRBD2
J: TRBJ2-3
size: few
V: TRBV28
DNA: TGTGCCAGCAGTTTACTAGCGGGGTTATATTTT
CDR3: CASSLLAGLYF

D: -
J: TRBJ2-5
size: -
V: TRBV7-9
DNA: TGTGCCAGCAGCTTAGTAGGGGGAGGCCAAGAGACCCAGTACTTC
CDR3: CASSLVGGGQETQYF

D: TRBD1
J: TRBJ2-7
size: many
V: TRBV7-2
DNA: TGTGCCAGTGGACAGGCGATTGATTCCTACGAGCAGTACTTC
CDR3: CASGQAIDSYEQYF

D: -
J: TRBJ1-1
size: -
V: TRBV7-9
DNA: TGTGCTACCGAAGGTGAAGCTTTCTTT
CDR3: CATEGEAFF

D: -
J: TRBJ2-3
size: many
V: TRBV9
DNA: TGTGCCAGCAGCGTAGGTCTCAGGGAGGGCACAGATACGCAGTATTTT
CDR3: CASSVGLREGTDTQYF

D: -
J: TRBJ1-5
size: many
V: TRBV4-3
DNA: TGCGCCAGCAGCCAAGATCGGGCAGGGGGCAATCAGCCCCAGCATTTT
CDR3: CASSQDRAGGNQPQHF

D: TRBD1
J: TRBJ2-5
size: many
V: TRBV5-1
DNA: TGCGCCAGCAGCCCAGGACAGGGCTCTAGGCCCGAGACCCAGTACTTC
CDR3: CASSPGQGSRPETQYF

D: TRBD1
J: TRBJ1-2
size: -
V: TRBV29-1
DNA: TGCAGCGTTGAAGACAGGGGGCTCCTCTATGGCTACACCTTC
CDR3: CSVEDRGLLYGYTF

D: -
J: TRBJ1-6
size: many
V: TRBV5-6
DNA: TGTGCCAGCAGCTCCACCACAAATTCACCCCTCCACTTT
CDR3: CASSSTTNSPLHF

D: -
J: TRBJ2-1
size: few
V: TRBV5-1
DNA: TGCGCCAGTTCCGCGGACTCCTACAATGAGCAGTTCTTC
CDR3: CASSADSYNEQFF

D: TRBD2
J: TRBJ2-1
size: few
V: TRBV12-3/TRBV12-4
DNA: TGTGCCAGCAGTTTGGGGACTAGCGGGGGGCCTGGGAATGAGCAGTTCTTC
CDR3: CASSLGTSGGPGNEQFF

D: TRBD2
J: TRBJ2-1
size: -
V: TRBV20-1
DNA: TGCAGTGCTAGAAGGGGAGGGCCAGACAATGAGCAGTTCTTC
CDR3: CSARRGGPDNEQFF